A single sample is the source of the 9 T cell receptor beta chains below, sequenced in a study of shared clonotypes between healthy human individuals. Generated by immunoSEQ multiplex PCR, the TCRdb table keeps only in-frame clones and is missing some. The sample lists over a million clones; 78% were seen once. The specimen was memory CD4+ T cells from PBMCs. The subset here: CD45RA-negative fraction. All receptors derive from a man younger than 35 in good health. Some clones in this sample may be carry-over from other donors' samples.

The chain is built from TRBV6-1 and TRBJ2-7; D gene ambiguous. Per the germline V gene, CDR1 is MNHNS and CDR2 is SASEGT. The V end lost 1 base, the J end lost 0 bases, and 10 bases lay between the germline ends. The CDR3 has 15 residues. The CDR3 DNA sequence: TGTGCCAGCAGTGAAGAGGAGACAAACTCCTACGAGCAGTACTTC. The encoded protein is CASSEEETNSYEQYF.

The table lists this clone with a few counts. V and J are TRBV4-2 and TRBJ1-4, with D maybe TRBD1 (6 bases). This CDR3 spans 14 amino acids. The V gene lost 6 bases and the J gene lost 7 bases, with 15 bases spanning the gap. Germline values: CDR1 LGHNA, CDR2 YNFKEQ. CDR3 region: CASSPQGSGEKLFF. CDR3 sequence (DNA): TGTGCCAGCAGTCCACAGGGCAGCGGTGAAAAACTGTTTTTT.

This chain links TRBV9 with TRBJ2-7; TRBD1 agrees at 12 bases. The V segment lost 0 bases and the J segment 6 bases; nucleotides outside the gene matches: 7. The CDR3 consists of 16 residues. Germline-derived CDR1 and CDR2 are SGDLS and YYNGEE. Here the CDR3 reads CASSVGDRGPSFEQYF. The CDR3 bases are TGTGCCAGCAGCGTAGGGGACAGGGGGCCCTCGTTCGAGCAGTACTTC.

The chain recombines TRBV18 with TRBJ2-2; D is ambiguous. The ends were cut back, 3 bases at V and 0 bases at J, with 11 bases in the middle. Germline V gives CDR1 KGHSH, CDR2 LQKENI. The CDR3 is made up of 16 amino acids. The CDR3 region is CASSPALVANTGELFF. CDR3 bases: TGTGCCAGCTCACCGGCACTTGTCGCGAACACCGGGGAGCTGTTTTTT.

J is TRBJ1-3 and V is TRBV30, with D perhaps TRBD1 (5 bases). Germline V gives CDR1 GTSNPN, CDR2 SVGIG (reference sequence). The CDR3 is 13 residues long. V was shortened by 8 bases and J by 4 bases, with 15 bases between the two germline ends. The CDR3 DNA reads TGTGCCGGGACGTGGGGTCGGGGAAACACCATATATTTT. This encodes CAGTWGRGNTIYF.

This clone was seen more than once but under ten times. The V gene is TRBV5-1, the J gene TRBJ1-4, with no clear D. V was trimmed by 1 base and J by 9 bases, leaving 16 bases between them. The CDR3 covers 15 residues. Germline assignment: CDR1 SGHRS and CDR2 YFSETQ. The CDR3 loop reads CASSLSSTSQKKLFF. The CDR3 bases are TGCGCCAGCAGCTTGTCCTCCACTTCCCAGAAAAAACTGTTTTTT.

This sequence joins TRBV5-1 and TRBJ2-5, with 7 bases aligning to TRBD1. This CDR3 contains 14 residues. Unmatched junction bases numbered 3, after V lost 0 bases and J lost 4 bases. Germline V gene lookup returns CDR1 SGHRS and CDR2 YFSETQ. CDR3 bases: TGCGCCAGCAGCTTGGATCGGACAGGAGAGACCCAGTACTTC. Its translation is CASSLDRTGETQYF.

The gene calls are TRBV7-8 and TRBJ2-1; D may be TRBD2 (6 bases). Germline V gene lookup returns CDR1 SGHVS and CDR2 FQNEAQ. The CDR3 consists of 14 residues. The V end lost 5 bases, the J end lost 2 bases, and 10 bases lay between the germline ends. In DNA form, the CDR3 reads TGTGCCAGCAGCCCGCCGGGGGCCTACAATGAGCAGTTCTTC. This gives the protein CASSPPGAYNEQFF.

This clone came up a few times. This rearrangement joins TRBV18 to TRBJ2-2; D not resolved. CDR1 is KGHSH, CDR2 LQKENI, per germline. The V end was cut by 2 bases, the J end by 2 bases, with 6 bases between. The length of the CDR3 is 14 residues. The CDR3 reads CASSPIYNTGELFF. The CDR3 region has the DNA TGTGCCAGCTCACCAATATATAACACCGGGGAGCTGTTTTTT.